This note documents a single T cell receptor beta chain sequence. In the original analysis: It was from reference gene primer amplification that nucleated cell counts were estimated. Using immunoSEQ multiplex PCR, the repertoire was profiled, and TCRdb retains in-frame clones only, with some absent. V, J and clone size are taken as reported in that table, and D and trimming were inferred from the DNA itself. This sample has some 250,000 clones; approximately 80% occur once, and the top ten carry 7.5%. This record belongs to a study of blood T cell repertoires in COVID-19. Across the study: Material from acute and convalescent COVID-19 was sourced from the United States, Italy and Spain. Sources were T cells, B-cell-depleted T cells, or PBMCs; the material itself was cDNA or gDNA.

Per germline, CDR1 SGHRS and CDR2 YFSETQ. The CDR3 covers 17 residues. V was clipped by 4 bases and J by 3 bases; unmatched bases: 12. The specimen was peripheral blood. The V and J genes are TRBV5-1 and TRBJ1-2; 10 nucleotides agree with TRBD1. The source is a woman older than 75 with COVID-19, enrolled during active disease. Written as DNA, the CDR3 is TGCGCCAGCAGCAGGCTCGGGACAGGGGCAGGGGACTATGGCTACACCTTC. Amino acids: CASSRLGTGAGDYGYTF.